This entry lists 18 T cell receptor beta chains sequenced from one sample in a study of cytomegalovirus exposure and HLA in healthy donors. It was with 60 Vbeta and 13 Jbeta primers that the PCR ran. TCRdb's copy holds only in-frame clones and misses some; the assay was immunoSEQ multiplex PCR. This table holds 85,000 to 120,000 clones, more than 65% found once. Sequencing was carried out using PBMCs. The receptors were gathered from a woman between 50 and 59 years old in good health and CMV-seropositive.

V is TRBV7-9 and J is TRBJ2-3, with TRBD2 matching 9 bases. In germline, CDR1 is SEHNR, CDR2 FQNEAQ (reference sequence). The CDR3 is 16 residues long. The junction had 12 bases not matched to a gene; V was cut back by 5 bases and J by 6 bases. The CDR3 sequence: CASSRVSSGGWDTQYF. The CDR3 DNA follows: TGTGCCAGCAGCCGCGTTTCCAGCGGGGGGTGGGATACGCAGTATTTT.

This chain connects TRBV10-3 to TRBJ1-3; unclear D gene. The V end was cut by 3 bases, the J end by 0 bases, with 9 bases between. The CDR3 runs to 15 residues. Germline CDR1 ENHRY, CDR2 SYGVKD. The DNA of the CDR3 is TGTGCCATCAGTGACGGAGCCCTCTCTGGAAACACCATATATTTT. Translation gives CAISDGALSGNTIYF.

This chain uses TRBV27 with TRBJ1-2, with 7 bases lining up with TRBD1. This CDR3 is built from 14 residues. Trimming at V came to 3 bases and at J to 8 bases, leaving 9 bases not matched to a gene. Germline CDR1 is MNHEY and CDR2 is SMNVEV (reference sequence). The CDR3 coding sequence is TGTGCCAGCAGTTTTCGCGACAGGGCTGGAGGCTACACCTTC. Encoded protein: CASSFRDRAGGYTF.

This chain joins TRBV6-4 and TRBJ1-2, with 7 nucleotides matching TRBD1. CDR1 MRHNA and CDR2 SNTAGT come from the germline V gene. The CDR3 runs to 15 residues. The J segment lost 5 bases and the V segment lost 7 bases, leaving 13 bases of the junction unmatched. CDR3 amino acids: CASNPTPGRGYGYTF. CDR3 nucleotides: TGTGCCAGCAACCCGACCCCGGGCAGGGGGTATGGCTACACCTTC.

This chain joins TRBV2 and TRBJ2-1; 8 nucleotides agree with TRBD2. Trimming took 9 bases from V and 0 from J; bases not matched to a gene: 7. Looked up from germline, CDR1 is SNHLY and CDR2 is FYNNEI. This CDR3 comprises 15 residues. CDR3 residues: CASAKRGSSYNEQFF. DNA for the CDR3: TGTGCCAGTGCTAAGCGGGGGAGCTCCTACAATGAGCAGTTCTTC.

This chain links TRBV7-2 with TRBJ1-3; D uncertain. Germline CDR1 reads SGHTA; CDR2 reads FQGNSA. The CDR3 runs to 16 residues. V lost 2 bases and J 2 bases, leaving 13 bases between the germline ends. The CDR3: CASSLHPGGTGNTIYF. The CDR3 DNA sequence: TGTGCCAGCAGCTTACACCCGGGTGGCACTGGAAACACCATATATTTT. Using reference TRBV7-2 and TRBJ1-3 for the parts outside the CDR3, the full variable domain is GAGVSQSPSNKVTEKGKDVELRCDPISGHTALYWYRQSLGQGLEFLIYFQGNSAPDKSGLPSDRFSAERTGGSVSTLTIQRTQQEDSAVYLCASSLHPGGTGNTIYFGEGSWLTVV.

The chain is built from TRBV28 and TRBJ1-6; a weak D match, TRBD1 (6 bases). Germline V gene data show CDR1 as MDHEN and CDR2 as SYDVKM. Trimming pared 6 bases from V and 10 bases from J, leaving 10 bases between. The length of the CDR3 is 12 residues. The CDR3 DNA is TGTGCCAGCAGAACAGGGTACTCACCCCTCCACTTT. It codes for CASRTGYSPLHF.

This clone was seen a few times. The rearrangement links TRBV14 to TRBJ2-1; 8 bases are shared with TRBD1. Germline lookup yields CDR1 SGHDN and CDR2 FVKESK. Losses at the gene ends were 1 base for V and 4 bases for J; bases not matched to a gene: 6. The CDR3 is 16 amino acids. The DNA of the CDR3 is TGTGCCAGCAGCCAAGGGACAGGGTTCGCTTACAATGAGCAGTTCTTC. Translation gives CASSQGTGFAYNEQFF.

The chain uses TRBV5-1 and TRBJ1-6; 8 nucleotides align to TRBD1. Germline V gives CDR1 SGHRS, CDR2 YFSETQ. The CDR3 sequence is 15 residues long. The V and J ends lost 4 bases and 6 bases, in that order; junction bases with no gene match: 6. As DNA, the CDR3 is TGCGCCAGCAGCCTCCGGACAGGGACTAATTCACCCCTCCACTTT. It encodes CASSLRTGTNSPLHF.

Worth noting for this clone: In the same sample, other DNA sequences code for this CDR3. J is TRBJ2-7 and V is TRBV5-1; 7 nucleotides match TRBD1. CDR3 length: 14 amino acids. Germline assignment: CDR1 SGHRS and CDR2 YFSETQ. Trimming at V came to 3 bases and at J to 1 base, leaving 4 bases not matched to a gene. In nucleotides, the CDR3 is TGCGCCAGCAGCTCTTCAGGGGGTTCCTACGAGCAGTACTTC. Translated: CASSSSGGSYEQYF.

V gene TRBV28 combines with J gene TRBJ2-3, with 13 bases matching TRBD2. Germline V gene sequence: CDR1 MDHEN, CDR2 SYDVKM. V was clipped by 2 bases and J by 0 bases; unmatched bases: 8. CDR3 length equals 19 residues. CDR3 sequence (DNA): TGTGCCAGCAGTTTAAGGAGGACTAGCGGGGGCCCAAGCACAGATACGCAGTATTTT. It encodes CASSLRRTSGGPSTDTQYF.

The gene calls are TRBV6-6 and TRBJ2-4, with TRBD2 as a possible D gene (5 bases). Germline assignment: CDR1 MNHNY and CDR2 SVGAGI (reference sequence). Trimming took off 5 bases at V and 6 bases at J, with 11 bases between the two ends. The CDR3 totals 13 residues. The CDR3 DNA follows: TGTGCCAGCAGTCTACGACGGGGAAACATTCAGTACTTC. Protein: CASSLRRGNIQYF.

The chain is built from TRBV28 and TRBJ1-6, with no clear D. The CDR3 extends over 17 amino acids. Germline loops: CDR1 MDHEN, CDR2 SYDVKM. Trimming took off 6 bases at V and 4 bases at J, with 19 bases between the two ends. CDR3 coding DNA: TGTGCCAGCAGAGTTTGGGTCGGCAAGACTTATAATTCACCCCTCCACTTT. This sequence encodes CASRVWVGKTYNSPLHF.

The chain links TRBV7-9 to TRBJ2-1; 7 nucleotides align to TRBD2. Germline CDR1 SEHNR, CDR2 FQNEAQ (reference sequence). This CDR3 is 14 amino acids long. V trimming: 7 bases; J trimming: 2 bases; junction bases outside the gene matches: 5. The CDR3 is CASIPGGAYNEQFF. The CDR3 DNA sequence: TGTGCCAGCATCCCTGGGGGGGCCTACAATGAGCAGTTCTTC.

This clone was counted a single time. The CDR3 ends on some other residue instead of the conserved phenylalanine or tryptophan, so this is likely a read error. This chain joins TRBV9 and TRBJ1-2; the D is unclear. This CDR3 comprises 13 residues. Germline V CDR1 and CDR2: SGDLS, YYNGEE. V lost 4 bases and J lost 3, with 10 bases in between. The CDR3 sequence is CASSPRTDYGYTL. Here the CDR3 DNA reads TGTGCCAGCAGCCCGCGGACGGACTATGGCTACACCCTC.

In this sample, this clone turned up a few times. This chain uses TRBV19 with TRBJ1-1; the D gene is possibly TRBD1 (5 bases). Between the trimmed V and J ends, which lost 5 bases and 1 base, there was a span of 17 bases. CDR3 length: 16 residues. CDR1 is LNHDA, CDR2 SQIVND, per germline (reference sequence). DNA of the CDR3: TGTGCCAGTAGTGACAATAGGGGCGTAGGGAACACTGAAGCTTTCTTT. Amino acids: CASSDNRGVGNTEAFF. Full variable domain (remainder filled in from reference TRBV19 and TRBJ1-1): DGGITQSPKYLFRKEGQNVTLSCEQNLNHDAMYWYRQDPGQGLRLIYYSQIVNDFQKGDIAEGYSVSREKKESFPLTVTSAQKNPTAFYLCASSDNRGVGNTEAFFGQGTRLTVV.

V usage is TRBV9 and J usage is TRBJ2-7; D perhaps matches TRBD2 (6 bases). Trimming stripped 5 bases from V and 4 bases from J, with 16 bases between. Germline values: CDR1 SGDLS, CDR2 YYNGEE. The CDR3 sequence is 14 residues long. The CDR3 DNA reads as TGTGCCAGCAGTCTGCGGGACGTGCCGTACGAGCAGTACTTC. Its protein product is CASSLRDVPYEQYF. Using reference TRBV9 and TRBJ2-7 for the parts outside the CDR3, the full variable domain is DSGVTQTPKHLITATGQRVTLRCSPRSGDLSVYWYQQSLDQGLQFLIQYYNGEERAKGNILERFSAQQFPDLHSELNLSSLELGDSALYFCASSLRDVPYEQYFGPGTRLTVT.

The chain links TRBV27 to TRBJ2-7; D not resolved. CDR3 length: 14 residues. Trimming left V 2 bases short and J 2 bases short, with 10 bases between. Germline CDR1 and CDR2: MNHEY and SMNVEV (reference sequence). CDR3 nucleotide sequence: TGTGCCAGCAGTTTAAACAGTCAGACCTACGAGCAGTACTTC. This sequence encodes CASSLNSQTYEQYF.